This TCR beta chain was sequenced for a study of cytotoxic CD8 clonotypes in ibrutinib-treated CLL. Study in general: After treatment lasting a median approximately eleven months, range 6 to 36, response samples were collected. Findings and caveats of the study: Sampling of sustained-remission and progressing patients occurred at differing times. Patients showed higher baseline clonality than age-matched healthy donors, and it tracked circulating CD8+ T-cell counts. Clonality increased at ibrutinib response and stayed stable in sustained remission. At progression, however, it fell back toward baseline.

V shed 4 bases and J shed 7 bases, with 14 bases lying between them. This CDR3 comprises 14 residues. Germline assignment: CDR1 MNHEY and CDR2 SVGAGI. Of note for this clone: The antigen is unknown.

Sequenced by immunoSEQ multiplex PCR; TCRdb stores in-frame clones only, minus some. The profile covers 130,000 or so clones, with about 72% appearing a single time and 25% to 30% taken by the ten largest. Sequenced here: PBMCs, sampled after 12 months of ibrutinib treatment. This chain joins TRBV6-5 and TRBJ1-5; D not certain. The sequence derives from a human donor with chronic lymphocytic leukemia. The CDR3, as DNA: TGTGCCAGCAGTTCCCAGAGGAGCGGGCAGCCCCAGCATTTT. Protein sequence: CASSSQRSGQPQHF.